A single T cell receptor beta chain is shown here with its context. Its matching antigen is unknown. The record originates from a study of cytomegalovirus exposure and HLA in healthy donors. Study observations and caveats: HLA alleles showed associations with around 15,000 TCR beta sequences in a later analysis, at a 0.05 false discovery rate. A later analysis revealed that TCR association rates differed between HLA loci, peaking at DRB1 and bottoming out at HLA-C. The authors enumerated 150 to 200 TCR beta chains as linked to cytomegalovirus.

Germline V CDR1 and CDR2: SGHNT, YENEEA. V shed 0 bases and J shed 2 bases, with 17 bases lying between them. This CDR3 spans 17 amino acids. PCR used 60 Vbeta primers and 13 Jbeta primers. Data came from immunoSEQ multiplex PCR; TCRdb stores just in-frame clones and leaves some out. The sample holds 150,000 to 200,000 clones, 70% to 90% seen once. This TCR came from a woman between 18 and 29 years old in good health and CMV-seronegative. Sequencing used PBMCs. The rearrangement uses TRBV11-3 and TRBJ2-7, with TRBD1 as a possible D gene (6 bases). CDR3 amino acids: CASSLDARGTLTYEQYF. Written as DNA, the CDR3 is TGTGCCAGCAGCTTAGATGCGAGGGGGACCCTTACCTACGAGCAGTACTTC.